A single sample gave rise to the 8 T cell receptor beta chains below, sequenced in a study of T cell changes during pregnancy in multiple sclerosis. Method: immunoSEQ multiplex PCR; TCRdb's copy keeps in-frame clones and lacks some. Among some 41,000 clones, 91% were seen once, and the ten largest hold about 0.43%. The sample was CD4+ T cells from peripheral blood mononuclear cells, taken in the third trimester of pregnancy. These receptors originate from a female donor in good health, enrolled as a control in a pregnancy study.

The chain employs TRBV2 and TRBJ1-2; D perhaps matches TRBD1 (6 bases). With 7 bases removed from V and 0 bases from J, the gap between germline ends came to 12 bases. The CDR3 length is 14 residues. CDR1 and CDR2 from the germline V gene are SNHLY and FYNNEI. CDR3 nucleotide sequence: TGTGCCAGCACTACAGGGTTGACTAACTATGGCTACACCTTC. The encoded protein is CASTTGLTNYGYTF.

The V gene is TRBV5-6, the J gene TRBJ2-2, with D possibly being TRBD1 (6 bases). Between the trimmed V and J ends, which lost 4 bases and 4 bases, there was a span of 14 bases. The CDR3 length is 15 residues. Germline CDR1 reads SGHDT; CDR2 reads YYEEEE. CDR3 loop: CASSPQGLFTGELFF. In DNA, the CDR3 is TGTGCCAGCAGCCCGCAGGGGTTATTCACCGGGGAGCTGTTTTTT.

In its sample, this clone was seen once. V usage is TRBV5-8 and J usage is TRBJ2-5; tentative D call: TRBD2 (6 bases). Germline lookup yields CDR1 SGHTS and CDR2 YDEGEE. The CDR3 has 16 residues. Trimming pared 3 bases from V and 5 bases from J, leaving 20 bases between. The CDR3 here is CASSYGTLGRGETQYF. CDR3 nucleotides: TGTGCCAGCAGCTACGGGACTTTGGGCCGCGGGGAGACCCAGTACTTC.

This chain uses TRBV14 with TRBJ2-5, with a tentative D call TRBD2 (6 bases). V was pared by 6 bases and J by 5 bases, with 19 bases between. Germline V gene data show CDR1 as SGHDN and CDR2 as FVKESK. The CDR3 loop spans 15 amino acids. CDR3 region: CASSPGTLWRETQYF. CDR3 DNA sequence: TGTGCCAGCAGTCCCGGGACTTTATGGCGGGAGACCCAGTACTTC.

The chain joins TRBV27 to TRBJ2-1, with TRBD1 matching 7 bases. After removal of 2 bases from V and 9 bases from J, the junction contained 10 bases not matched to a gene. Per germline, CDR1 MNHEY and CDR2 SMNVEV (reference sequence). The CDR3 contains 15 residues. The CDR3 region is CASSLKTGRSSEQFF. CDR3 bases: TGTGCCAGCAGTTTAAAGACAGGGAGATCAAGTGAGCAGTTCTTC.

V gene TRBV21-1 combines with J gene TRBJ2-7; the table gives TRBD2 as D, unverified against the DNA. TRBV21-1 is a recognized pseudogene. The CDR3 has 14 amino acids. The CDR3 bases are TGTGCCAGCAACCGGCTGGGTAGCGCCTACGAGCAGTACTTC. Translation: CASNRLGSAYEQYF.

J is TRBJ2-3 and V is TRBV9; 9 bases line up with TRBD2. Germline assignment: CDR1 SGDLS and CDR2 YYNGEE. The CDR3 spans 15 residues. V shed 0 bases, J shed 6 bases, and the junction held 5 bases outside the gene matches. CDR3 amino acids: CASSVGRGGMDTQYF. CDR3 DNA sequence: TGTGCCAGCAGCGTAGGGCGGGGGGGTATGGATACGCAGTATTTT.

The genes are TRBV30 and TRBJ2-3; 9 nucleotides align to TRBD1. The CDR3 sequence is 15 residues long. V shed 2 bases, J shed 6 bases, and the junction held 9 bases outside the gene matches. Germline-derived CDR1 and CDR2 are GTSNPN and SVGIG (reference sequence). The CDR3 sequence: CAWSKTGQGGDTQYF. The CDR3 DNA follows: TGTGCCTGGAGTAAAACGGGACAGGGCGGGGATACGCAGTATTTT.